One sample yielded the 29 T cell receptor beta chains listed below, sequenced in a study of CD8 T cells in ankylosing spondylitis. Study findings and constraints: A TCR beta motif of several highly homologous variants seemed to mark ankylosing spondylitis blood.

MiXCR, applied by TCRdb to the 5' RACE reads, yields one record per CDR3 protein. The data show about 540,000 distinct CDR3 sequences, about 13% seen once. No antigens are known for them. The sample consisted of blood, either unsorted or a sorted T cell fraction (not recorded which). The receptors come from a male donor with ankylosing spondylitis.

The chain couples TRBV27 to TRBJ1-1; tentative D call: TRBD1 (6 bases). The V end was cut by 5 bases, the J end by 5 bases, with 15 bases between. The germline CDR1 and CDR2 sequences are MNHEY and SMNVEV (reference sequence). This CDR3 region has 14 residues. The CDR3 region is CASSLGGGMTEAFF. The CDR3 region has the DNA TGTGCCAGCAGTCTCGGAGGGGGAATGACTGAAGCTTTCTTT.

The rearrangement joins TRBV19 to TRBJ2-3; TRBD2 aligns across 8 bases. Trimming at V came to 5 bases and at J to 4 bases, leaving 5 bases not matched to a gene. Germline V gives CDR1 LNHDA, CDR2 SQIVND (reference sequence). The CDR3 consists of 14 residues. The CDR3 reads CASSAGRGSDTQYF. CDR3 in DNA: TGTGCCAGTAGTGCCGGGAGGGGGTCAGATACGCAGTATTTT.

This clonotype was observed a few times. The chain has TRBV27 and TRBJ1-6; D is unresolved. CDR1 is MNHEY, CDR2 SMNVEV, per germline (reference sequence). The V end lost 8 bases, the J end lost 4 bases, and 9 bases lay between the germline ends. This CDR3 region has 13 residues. The DNA for the CDR3 is TGTGCCAGCCGGGCGGAATATAATTCACCCCTCCACTTT. It yields the protein CASRAEYNSPLHF.

This clonotype showed up just a few times. For the CDR3, the DNA is TGTGCCAGCAGCCCGTTAGGTCAGGGATTTTACGAGCAGTACTTC. It translates to CASSPLGQGFYEQYF. This sequence joins TRBV7-8 and TRBJ2-7; a possible D gene is TRBD1 (5 bases). CDR1 is SGHVS, CDR2 FQNEAQ, per germline. The CDR3 is 15 residues long. V shed 5 bases and J shed 4 bases, with 18 bases lying between them.

The chain links TRBV20-1 to TRBJ2-5, with 7 bases fitting TRBD2. The ends lost 0 bases at V and 0 bases at J; junction bases unmatched: 1. Germline lookup yields CDR1 DFQATT and CDR2 SNEGSKA (reference sequence). The CDR3 runs 14 residues. The CDR3 DNA sequence: TGCAGTGCTAGAGATCTAGCGGACCAAGAGACCCAGTACTTC. As protein: CSARDLADQETQYF.

In this sample, this clonotype turned up a few times. The chain recombines TRBV5-1 with TRBJ1-2; 7 nucleotides match TRBD1. The CDR3 spans 15 residues. From germline, CDR1 is SGHRS and CDR2 YFSETQ. Trimming removed 4 bases from V and 4 bases from J; junction bases left unmatched: 10. CDR3 DNA: TGCGCCAGCAGCGATCCGGGACAGAGAGTCTATGGCTACACCTTC. This gives the protein CASSDPGQRVYGYTF.

Worth noting for this clonotype: A much larger clonotype is one base distant, so this may be a read error. The rearrangement links TRBV29-1 to TRBJ1-1, with D unresolved. This CDR3 is 13 amino acids long. The V and J ends lost 7 bases and 4 bases respectively, with 16 bases between them. The germline gives CDR1 SQVTM, CDR2 ANQGSEA. The chain's CDR3 is CSGVGVRGTEAFF. CDR3 sequence (DNA): TGCAGCGGAGTGGGTGTGCGGGGCACTGAAGCTTTCTTT.

Only a few counts were recorded for this clonotype. The V and J genes are TRBV5-4 and TRBJ2-7; perhaps TRBD1 as D (5 bases). The germline V gene encodes CDR1 SGHNT and CDR2 YYREEE (reference sequence). Trimming took 4 bases from V and 3 from J, leaving 11 bases between them. The CDR3 loop spans 13 amino acids. The CDR3 loop is CASSPGIFYEQYV. The CDR3 bases are TGTGCCAGCAGCCCAGGGATTTTCTACGAGCAGTACGTC.

This rearrangement joins TRBV2 to TRBJ2-7; D gene ambiguous. This CDR3 comprises 14 residues. The V gene's germline CDR1 is SNHLY and CDR2 FYNNEI. Trimming removed 6 bases at V and 1 base at J, with 13 bases between. In nucleotides, the CDR3 is TGTGCCAGCAGGCCTTTCGACAAGTCCTACGAGCAGTACTTC. This translates into CASRPFDKSYEQYF.

The rearrangement uses TRBV5-4 and TRBJ2-3; unclear D gene. The germline V and J ends were trimmed by 4 bases and 2 bases, with 8 bases remaining between them. Germline CDR1 is SGHNT and CDR2 is YYREEE (reference sequence). This CDR3 spans 13 amino acids. CDR3 in amino acids: CASSVLPTDTQYF. CDR3 nucleotide sequence: TGTGCCAGCAGCGTCCTACCCACAGATACGCAGTATTTT.

V usage is TRBV24-1 and J usage is TRBJ1-2; 7 positions match TRBD1. CDR3 size: 13 residues. Looked up from germline, CDR1 is KGHDR and CDR2 is SFDVKD. With V trimmed by 0 bases and J by 8 bases, 2 bases remained unmatched. The CDR3 loop is CATSDLIGGGYTF. CDR3 nucleotides: TGTGCCACCAGTGATTTGATAGGGGGCGGCTACACCTTC.

Here the CDR3 DNA reads TGTGCCAGCTCATCGGGTCCAAAGGACACTGAAGCTTTCTTT. Translated, it gives CASSSGPKDTEAFF. The rearrangement joins TRBV18 to TRBJ1-1; D remains ambiguous. Trimming took 5 bases from V and 3 from J, leaving 13 bases between them. CDR3 length equals 14 residues. Germline assignment: CDR1 KGHSH and CDR2 LQKENI. Together with reference TRBV18 and TRBJ1-1, the CDR3 gives the full variable domain: NAGVMQNPRHLVRRRGQEARLRCSPMKGHSHVYWYRQLPEEGLKFMVYLQKENIIDESGMPKERFSAEFPKEGPSILRIQQVVRGDSAAYFCASSSGPKDTEAFFGQGTRLTVV.

V is TRBV10-3 and J is TRBJ1-2; D is uncertain. Trimming cost V 3 bases and J 7 bases, with 18 bases left between them. CDR1 and CDR2 from the germline V gene are ENHRY and SYGVKD. The CDR3 length is 15 residues. The CDR3 nucleotides are TGTGCCATCAGTGATGAGGGCAGTGTCTCCGGTGGCTACACCTTC. It translates to CAISDEGSVSGGYTF.

This clonotype was detected a few times. CDR3 amino acids: CASSLEAQNYGYTF. For the CDR3, the DNA is TGCGCCAGCAGCTTGGAGGCACAAAACTATGGCTACACCTTC. The rearrangement links TRBV5-1 to TRBJ1-2; D unclear. V was clipped by 0 bases and J by 2 bases, with 8 bases between them. The germline CDR1 and CDR2 sequences are SGHRS and YFSETQ. The CDR3 is made up of 14 amino acids.

The chain has TRBV7-9 and TRBJ2-1; D ambiguous. This CDR3 is 16 amino acids long. CDR1 and CDR2 (germline): SEHNR, FQNEAQ (reference sequence). Deletions cut 5 bases from V and 0 bases from J, with 14 bases between. CDR3 region: CASSSLRPSSYNEQFF. Here the CDR3 DNA reads TGTGCCAGCAGCAGTTTGAGGCCGAGCTCCTACAATGAGCAGTTCTTC.

This clonotype showed up just a few times. The V gene is TRBV6-1, the J gene TRBJ2-7; 10 nucleotides match TRBD1. This CDR3 has 16 amino acids. Trimming removed 9 bases from V and 8 bases from J; junction bases left unmatched: 19. Germline V CDR1 and CDR2: MNHNS, SASEGT. For the CDR3, the DNA is TGTGCCAGTTCTGATTCTCCGGGACAGGGGTCTCGCCAGCAGTACTTC. It codes for CASSDSPGQGSRQQYF.

This clonotype was counted at least ten times. The chain carries TRBV20-1 and TRBJ2-2; 7 nucleotides align to TRBD2. Per the germline V gene, CDR1 is DFQATT and CDR2 is SNEGSKA (reference sequence). Trimming at V came to 0 bases and at J to 1 base, leaving 14 bases not matched to a gene. The CDR3 is made up of 19 amino acids. CDR3 region: CSARDRKGLAGQNTGELFF. CDR3 coding DNA: TGCAGTGCTAGAGATCGAAAGGGCTTAGCGGGCCAGAACACCGGGGAGCTGTTTTTT.

This clonotype has at least ten counts. V and J are TRBV7-9 and TRBJ2-2; a possible D gene is TRBD2 (5 bases). The CDR3 has 13 residues. V lost 4 bases and J lost 6, with 9 bases in between. From germline, CDR1 is SEHNR and CDR2 FQNEAQ (reference sequence). The DNA for the CDR3 is TGTGCCAGCAGCTCTTCCGGGGCCGGGGAGCTGTTTTTT. Residues: CASSSSGAGELFF.

This clonotype was seen a few times. A much larger clone differs by one base, so this may be a read error. The V call is TRBV3-1, the J call TRBJ1-2, with unresolved D. In germline, CDR1 is LGHDT, CDR2 YNNKEL (reference sequence). Deletions cut 2 bases from V and 3 bases from J, with 7 bases between. The CDR3 contains 13 residues. The CDR3 loop is CASSQRTDYGYTF. CDR3 DNA sequence: TGTGCCAGCAGCCAACGGACGGACTATGGCTACACCTTC. The full variable domain, in which reference TRBV3-1 and TRBJ1-2 provide the parts outside the CDR3, is DTAVSQTPKYLVTQMGNDKSIKCEQNLGHDTMYWYKQDSKKFLKIMFSYNNKELIINETVPNRFSPKSPDKAHLNLHINSLELGDSAVYFCASSQRTDYGYTFGSGTRLTVV.

This clonotype was counted a few times. The chain uses TRBV27 and TRBJ2-7; D call uncertain. CDR3 length: 17 amino acids. CDR1 and CDR2 (germline): MNHEY, SMNVEV (reference sequence). V lost 0 bases and J 6 bases, leaving 21 bases between the germline ends. CDR3 region: CASSLSIVGQIRIEQYV. The CDR3 nucleotides read TGTGCCAGCAGTTTATCCATTGTTGGCCAAATAAGGATCGAGCAGTACGTC.

The V gene is TRBV6-2 or TRBV6-3, the J gene TRBJ2-2; D gene uncertain. The CDR3 runs to 14 residues. Between the trimmed V and J ends, which lost 8 bases and 1 base, there was a span of 11 bases. CDR1 and CDR2 (germline): MNHEY, SVGEGT. CDR3 DNA: TGTGCCAGCCTTTTGACGGGGAACACCGGGGAGCTGTTTTTT. This sequence encodes CASLLTGNTGELFF.

Many counts were recorded for this clonotype. The J gene is TRBJ1-1, the V gene TRBV7-9; tentatively, D is TRBD1 (5 bases). Germline CDR1 and CDR2: SEHNR and FQNEAQ (reference sequence). Between the trimmed V and J ends, which lost 3 bases and 6 bases, there was a span of 14 bases. The CDR3 consists of 14 residues. Here the CDR3 reads CASSFTGGWSEAFF. The CDR3, as DNA: TGTGCCAGCAGCTTTACGGGGGGATGGTCTGAAGCTTTCTTT.

This clonotype has ten or more counts. The DNA for the CDR3 is TGCAGTGCTAGAGATCTCTCGGCTAGCGGGACCTACGAGCAGTACTTC. Protein: CSARDLSASGTYEQYF. The J gene is TRBJ2-7, the V gene TRBV20-1, with 9 bases lining up with TRBD2. Trimming removed 0 bases from V and 2 bases from J; junction bases left unmatched: 8. Germline V gene data show CDR1 as DFQATT and CDR2 as SNEGSKA (reference sequence). The CDR3 runs to 16 residues.

In its sample, this clonotype was seen a few times. The CDR3 reads CASSPRVRGPVGEQFF. Written as DNA, the CDR3 is TGTGCCAGCAGCCCCCGGGTGCGGGGTCCGGTGGGTGAGCAGTTCTTC. The genes are TRBV11-2 and TRBJ2-1, with D perhaps matching TRBD2 (6 bases). Germline CDR1 SGHAT, CDR2 FQNNGV. The CDR3 totals 16 residues. V was cut by 5 bases and J by 9 bases, with 23 bases left in between.

This clonotype has only a few counts. The chain combines TRBV20-1 with TRBJ2-1, with 8 positions matching TRBD1. This CDR3 contains 14 residues. With V trimmed by 3 bases and J by 8 bases, 9 bases remained unmatched. CDR1 and CDR2 from the germline V gene are DFQATT and SNEGSKA (reference sequence). The CDR3, as DNA: TGCAGTGCTAGGGACGACAGGGGAGGAGATGAGCAGTTCTTC. It translates to CSARDDRGGDEQFF.

There are a few counts of this clonotype. The chain recombines TRBV20-1 with TRBJ2-3; D is unresolved. The CDR3 covers 11 residues. Per germline, CDR1 DFQATT and CDR2 SNEGSKA (reference sequence). The CDR3 here is CGLLLRDTQYF. The CDR3 DNA reads TGCGGCCTCCTTTTGAGGGATACGCAGTATTTT.

This clonotype was picked up many times. This chain connects TRBV4-1 to TRBJ1-5; D not resolved. V lost 0 bases and J lost 7, with 7 bases in between. This CDR3 has 13 amino acids. The germline gives CDR1 MGHRA, CDR2 YSYEKL. CDR3: CASSQDGWQPQHF. For the CDR3, the DNA is TGCGCCAGCAGCCAAGACGGGTGGCAGCCCCAGCATTTT.

This clonotype was seen a few times. This sequence joins TRBV7-9 and TRBJ1-2, with D tentatively TRBD1 (6 bases). The CDR3 is made up of 15 amino acids. CDR1 is SEHNR, CDR2 FQNEAQ, per germline (reference sequence). V was pared by 6 bases and J by 5 bases, with 19 bases between. In DNA, the CDR3 is TGTGCCAGCAGTTTATCTGGACAGATCGAGTATGGCTACACCTTC. Protein: CASSLSGQIEYGYTF.

This clonotype was seen many times. This chain links TRBV7-2 with TRBJ2-6; 7 bases are a match to TRBD1. Germline lookup yields CDR1 SGHTA and CDR2 FQGNSA. Losses at the gene ends were 6 bases for V and 4 bases for J; bases not matched to a gene: 6. The CDR3 is made up of 15 amino acids. This CDR3 reads CASSQQGSGANVLTF. In nucleotides, the CDR3 is TGTGCCAGCAGTCAACAGGGGTCCGGGGCCAACGTCCTGACTTTC.